Listed below are T cell receptor beta chains from one sample, sequenced in a study of vaccination and CD4 T cells after COVID-19. These TCRs are of unknown antigen specificity. Using its own MiXCR run on the PCR reads, TCRdb lists one record per CDR3 protein. Of about 16,000 distinct CDR3 sequences listed, about 35% were seen once; the top ten hold approximately 15%. Sequencing was carried out using cultured CD4+ T cells from blood. The receptors here all came from a human donor with COVID-19. Each CDR3 is given without its conserved first and last residue.

cdr3_length | v_call | cdr3_aa
14 | TRBV5-8 | ASSLSGRARTDTQY
10 | TRBV11-2 | ASSLVYYEQH
14 | TRBV7-6 | ASSLYQGASGNTIY
11 | TRBV5-1 | ASSLAGGRTQY
14 | TRBV5-1 | ASSLQGQGGTDTQY
11 | TRBV20-1 | SARAGTGVGYT
11 | TRBV19 | ASKAPNNYGYT
13 | TRBV7-9 | ASSLTGAPDSPLH
10 | TRBV18 | ASSPEGGTQY
12 | TRBV18 | ASAGTGNTGELF
12 | TRBV12-3/TRBV12-4 | ASSFVGGRETQY
12 | TRBV28 | ASTLSGGLKEQY
10 | TRBV11-2 | ASSIGGDTQY
14 | TRBV20-1 | SAPEGQGKGSYEQY